These T cell receptor beta chains were read from a single sample in a study of OX40 agonist ivuxolimab in advanced cancers. Assay used: immunoSEQ multiplex PCR; TCRdb lists only in-frame clones, some missing. Of some 30,000 clones in the sample, roughly four fifths are singletons; the top ten hold about 18%. The sequences come from CD4+ or CD8+ T cells sorted from blood, collected in a trial of the OX40 agonist ivuxolimab. All receptors derive from an adult with an advanced solid tumor such as melanoma, head and neck, liver or kidney cancer. Each CDR3 is given with its conserved first and last residue. D genes are given only for firm matches. A clone size is listed for some rows: how often the clone was seen (once, few, many), or a class if it is expanded.

j_call,d_call,v_call,clone_size,cdr3_nt,cdr3_aa
TRBJ2-7,TRBD1,TRBV19,.,TGTGCCAGTAGACTGACAGGGAGCTCCTACGAGCAGTACTTC,CASRLTGSSYEQYF
TRBJ1-6,.,TRBV2,medium-sized,TGTGCCAGCAGCCGGCAAGGATCACCCCTCCACTTT,CASSRQGSPLHF
TRBJ1-2,.,TRBV2,.,TGTGCCAGCAGTCCGCGACAGACCCGCATTGCCTTC,CASSPRQTRIAF
TRBJ2-7,TRBD2,TRBV6-5,.,TGTGCCAGCAGCCGACGGACTAGCGGGGGAGAGCAGTACTTC,CASSRRTSGGEQYF
TRBJ1-1,TRBD1,TRBV7-3,.,TGTGCCAGCAGCTTAACCGGACAGGGGGCCATCAACACTGAAGCTTTCTTT,CASSLTGQGAINTEAFF
TRBJ2-1,TRBD1,TRBV19,.,TGTGCCAGTAGTATAGCCGCAACAGGGGGATCCTACAATGAGCAGTTCTTC,CASSIAATGGSYNEQFF
TRBJ1-1,.,TRBV6-1,.,TGTGCCAGCAGTGAATTTGGTGAAGCTTTCTTT,CASSEFGEAFF
TRBJ2-7,.,TRBV28,.,TGTGCCAGCGACAACCCAGGCGGCTACGAGCAGTACTTC,CASDNPGGYEQYF
TRBJ1-2,.,TRBV7-2,.,TGTGCCAGCAGCTTAAGCGGGGCAGGGATGAACTATGGCTACACCTTC,CASSLSGAGMNYGYTF
TRBJ2-1,TRBD1,TRBV7-9,.,TGTGCCAGCAGCCCTGGACAGGTCGCGAATGAGCAGTTCTTC,CASSPGQVANEQFF
TRBJ1-5,.,TRBV7-2,.,TGTGCCAGCAGCTTTGCGGGAAACAATCAGCCCCAGCATTTT,CASSFAGNNQPQHF
TRBJ1-4,TRBD1,TRBV28,.,TGTGCCAGCAGTTTAGGGACAGGTGGGGAAAAACTGTTTTTT,CASSLGTGGEKLFF
TRBJ2-3,.,TRBV5-6,once,TGTGCCAGCAGCTTGGCAGGTTCCACAGATACGCAGTATTTT,CASSLAGSTDTQYF
TRBJ2-7,.,TRBV5-5,.,TGTGCCAGCAGCTTTACTCCAGCTAGCTCCTACGAGCAGTACTTC,CASSFTPASSYEQYF
TRBJ2-5,TRBD2,TRBV4-1,.,TGCGCCAGCAGCCAAGAAAAGGGAGCGGGGGCGATCCAAGAGACCCAGTACTTC,CASSQEKGAGAIQETQYF
TRBJ1-6,.,TRBV25-1,.,TGTGCCAGCAGTGAATTTCGGGGCGGTTCACCCCTCCACTTT,CASSEFRGGSPLHF
TRBJ2-1,.,TRBV10-2,.,TGCGCCAGCAGTGAGTCGAGAAGGGCCAATGAGCAGTTCTTC,CASSESRRANEQFF
TRBJ1-1,TRBD1,TRBV19,.,TGTGCCAGTAGGAAACGGACAGGGAAGATGAACACTGAAGCTTTCTTT,CASRKRTGKMNTEAFF
TRBJ2-7,TRBD1,TRBV4-1,few,TGCGCCAGCAGCTACTTCTTTACCGACAGGGCCTACGAGCAGTACTTC,CASSYFFTDRAYEQYF
TRBJ2-1,.,TRBV28,few,TGTGCCAGCAGAGCCGGCTACAATGAGCAGTTCTTC,CASRAGYNEQFF
TRBJ2-2,TRBD2,TRBV10-3,.,TGTGCCATCAGTGAGACTAGCGGGGTTGCCGGGGAGCTGTTTTTT,CAISETSGVAGELFF
TRBJ2-5,.,TRBV18,.,TGTGCCAGCTCACCATCACAGGGAAAACGTGAGACCCAGTACTTC,CASSPSQGKRETQYF
TRBJ2-7,.,TRBV30,once,TGTGCCTGGAGCACCTCGACTTCTTGGGAGCAGTACTTC,CAWSTSTSWEQYF
TRBJ2-3,TRBD1,TRBV30,.,TGTGCCTGGAGTGGACAGGGGGGGACAGATACGCAGTATTTT,CAWSGQGGTDTQYF
TRBJ1-5,.,TRBV5-1,.,TGCGCCAGCAGCCTAGACGGGGATCAGCCCCAGCATTTT,CASSLDGDQPQHF
TRBJ1-2,TRBD1,TRBV18,.,TGTGCCAGCTCACCCAGACAGGGCCTCTATGGCTACACCTTC,CASSPRQGLYGYTF
TRBJ2-5,TRBD2,TRBV4-2,.,TGTGCCAGCAGCCATACTAGCGGGGGGCTGCAAGAGACCCAGTACTTC,CASSHTSGGLQETQYF
TRBJ2-7,.,TRBV28,.,TGTGCCAGCAAGTCAAGGTCCTACGAGCAGTACTTC,CASKSRSYEQYF
TRBJ2-1,TRBD1,TRBV10-1,.,TGCGCCAGCAGTCGACAGGGGTGGTCCTACAATGAGCAGTTCTTC,CASSRQGWSYNEQFF
TRBJ1-2,TRBD1,TRBV2,.,TGTGCCAGCAGTGTGCGCAGGGGGCGGGATGGCTACACCTTC,CASSVRRGRDGYTF
TRBJ2-2,.,TRBV5-1,few,TGCGCCAGCAGCTTGGATCTAGCCACCGGGGAGCTGTTTTTT,CASSLDLATGELFF
TRBJ1-1,TRBD1,TRBV2,.,TGTGCCAGCAGGGCCGGGACAGGGAAAACTGAAGCTTTCTTT,CASRAGTGKTEAFF
TRBJ2-3,.,TRBV5-1,.,TGCGCCAGCAGCTTTAGGGGGTCAGATACGCAGTATTTT,CASSFRGSDTQYF
TRBJ1-4,.,TRBV30,.,TGTGCCTGGGGCGAGAAGTCTTCAACTAATGAAAAACTGTTTTTT,CAWGEKSSTNEKLFF
TRBJ2-7,TRBD2,TRBV7-2,.,TGTGCCAGCAGCTTAGGGTCGGGGGGGATTCACTACGAGCAGTACTTC,CASSLGSGGIHYEQYF
TRBJ2-1,.,TRBV4-1,.,TGCGCCAGCAGCCAAGAAGGGGGGCCGGGGCCAGGGGCCTACAATGAGCAGTTCTTC,CASSQEGGPGPGAYNEQFF
TRBJ1-6,.,TRBV4-1,.,TGCGCCAGCAGCCGGGGTATTTCGAATTCACCCCTCCACTTT,CASSRGISNSPLHF
TRBJ1-1,.,TRBV29-1,.,TGCAGCGCCGCGCAGGGTTACACTGAAGCTTTCTTT,CSAAQGYTEAFF
TRBJ2-1,TRBD2,TRBV7-2,once,TGTGCCAGCAGCTTATCTAGCGGGAAGGGGGATGAGCAGTTCTTC,CASSLSSGKGDEQFF
TRBJ1-2,.,TRBV7-8,few,TGTGCCAGCAGCTTAGGGGGGGACTATGGCTACACCTTC,CASSLGGDYGYTF
TRBJ2-7,.,TRBV6-5,.,TGTGCCAGCAGTTTAGCCAGGGTGAACGAGCAGTACTTC,CASSLARVNEQYF
TRBJ2-7,.,TRBV13,.,TGTGCCAGCAGCCTTACCTACGAGCAGTACTTC,CASSLTYEQYF
TRBJ2-5,TRBD1,TRBV6-1,.,TGTGCCAGCAGCGCCCGGACAGGGCCCCAAGAGACCCAGTACTTC,CASSARTGPQETQYF
TRBJ2-7,.,TRBV7-2,.,TGTGCCAGCAGCTTAGGACGGGGGTCCTACGAGCAGTACTTC,CASSLGRGSYEQYF
TRBJ2-2,TRBD1,TRBV28,.,TGTGCCAGCAGTTTCTCCCACGGGACAGGGGGCTATGACGGGGAGCTGTTTTTT,CASSFSHGTGGYDGELFF
TRBJ2-7,.,TRBV5-1,.,TGCGCCAGCAGCTTGGGGTTAGGATCCTACGAGCAGTACTTC,CASSLGLGSYEQYF
TRBJ2-1,.,TRBV2,.,TGTGCCAGCAGTTGGGACCAGTCAGACGAGCAGTTCTTC,CASSWDQSDEQFF
TRBJ2-1,TRBD2,TRBV7-9,.,TGTGCCAGCAGCTTACCTCCCCGACTAGCGGGAAAGGAGAATGAGCAGTTCTTC,CASSLPPRLAGKENEQFF
TRBJ1-4,.,TRBV25-1,.,TGTGCCAGCAGTGAATGGGCAATTGAAAAACTGTTTTTT,CASSEWAIEKLFF
TRBJ1-4,TRBD1,TRBV6-5,once,TGTGCCAGCAGCGACAGGGAGGATGGTAATGAAAAACTGTTTTTT,CASSDREDGNEKLFF
TRBJ2-1,TRBD1,TRBV7-2,.,TGTGCCAGCAGCCTATATTCCGGGACAGAGGTTAATGAGCAGTTCTTC,CASSLYSGTEVNEQFF
TRBJ2-7,.,TRBV5-6,.,TGTGCCAGCAGCTTGGCCAACGCCTACGAGCAGTACTTC,CASSLANAYEQYF
TRBJ2-3,TRBD2,TRBV14,.,TGTGCCAGCAGCACCACTAGCGGGAGGGCTACAGATACGCAGTATTTT,CASSTTSGRATDTQYF